One sample yielded the 26 T cell receptor beta chains listed below, sequenced in a study of cytomegalovirus exposure and HLA in healthy donors. The PCR made use of 60 Vbeta and 13 Jbeta primers. TCRdb keeps only in-frame clones here, not all; method: immunoSEQ multiplex PCR. The sample carries about 82,000 clones, roughly 80% recorded once. The sample comprised PBMCs. These receptors came from a woman in her forties or fifties in good health and CMV-seropositive.

V gene TRBV29-1 combines with J gene TRBJ1-2; TRBD1 might be the D (6 bases). From germline, CDR1 is SQVTM and CDR2 ANQGSEA. Trimming cost V 2 bases and J 4 bases, with 8 bases left between them. This CDR3 region has 12 residues. CDR3 nucleotides: TGCAGCGTTGAACAGGGGTTCTATGGCTACACCTTC. It specifies CSVEQGFYGYTF.

This clone has more than one count but fewer than ten. This sequence joins TRBV6-6 and TRBJ2-1; 11 nucleotides line up with TRBD2. Per the germline V gene, CDR1 is MNHNY and CDR2 is SVGAGI (reference sequence). After removal of 5 bases from V and 4 bases from J, the junction contained 4 bases not matched to a gene. This CDR3 comprises 15 residues. The CDR3 loop is CASSRLAGRYNEQFF. The DNA of the CDR3 is TGTGCCAGCAGTCGACTAGCGGGACGTTACAATGAGCAGTTCTTC.

This clone was counted between two and nine times. The CDR3 loop reads CASSPGNSVYTEAFF. The CDR3 DNA reads TGTGCCAGCAGCCCTGGAAACAGTGTGTACACTGAAGCTTTCTTT. This chain connects TRBV5-6 to TRBJ1-1; D gene ambiguous. Germline CDR1 and CDR2: SGHDT and YYEEEE. V dropped 4 bases and J dropped 3 bases, with 16 bases sitting between them. The length of the CDR3 is 15 residues.

The CDR3 spells CASWGAGQGAVTEAFF. CDR3 sequence (DNA): TGTGCCAGCTGGGGTGCAGGACAGGGGGCGGTTACTGAAGCTTTCTTT. The rearrangement links TRBV28 to TRBJ1-1; TRBD1 aligns across 11 bases. Germline lookup yields CDR1 MDHEN and CDR2 SYDVKM. The J segment lost 5 bases and the V segment lost 8 bases, leaving 13 bases of the junction unmatched. This CDR3 contains 16 residues.

This chain's CDR3 is CASSLRGNSNQPQHF. CDR3 bases: TGTGCCAGCAGCCTACGGGGGAATAGCAATCAGCCCCAGCATTTT. The J gene is TRBJ1-5, the V gene TRBV5-5; a weak D match, TRBD1 (5 bases). CDR3 length: 15 residues. The germline V gene encodes CDR1 SGHKS and CDR2 YYEKEE (reference sequence). Trimming took 4 bases from V and 0 from J, leaving 11 bases between them.

The rearrangement links TRBV9 to TRBJ2-3, with 7 bases fitting TRBD2. CDR1 and CDR2 from the germline V gene are SGDLS and YYNGEE. The trim removed 4 bases at V and 4 bases at J, leaving 6 bases unmatched. The CDR3 contains 14 residues. The CDR3 region is CASSTSGVSDTQYF. DNA of the CDR3: TGTGCCAGCAGCACGAGCGGGGTCTCAGATACGCAGTATTTT. Variable domain in full (rest from reference TRBV9 and TRBJ2-3): DSGVTQTPKHLITATGQRVTLRCSPRSGDLSVYWYQQSLDQGLQFLIQYYNGEERAKGNILERFSAQQFPDLHSELNLSSLELGDSALYFCASSTSGVSDTQYFGPGTRLTVL.

The chain is built from TRBV27 and TRBJ2-7; D not resolved. CDR3 length: 14 residues. Trimming took off 8 bases at V and 0 bases at J, with 14 bases between the two ends. CDR1 and CDR2 (germline): MNHEY, SMNVEV (reference sequence). The CDR3 spells CASGIDGGSYEQYF. The CDR3, as DNA: TGTGCCAGCGGCATTGACGGCGGCTCCTACGAGCAGTACTTC.

A few counts support this clone. The V gene is TRBV2, the J gene TRBJ1-1, with D unclear. CDR3 size: 14 residues. Germline values: CDR1 SNHLY, CDR2 FYNNEI. Trimming stripped 4 bases from V and 3 bases from J, with 12 bases between. The DNA of the CDR3 is TGTGCCAGCAGTGTTTCAGACGGGGACACTGAAGCTTTCTTT. Its translation is CASSVSDGDTEAFF.

The rearrangement links TRBV6-4 to TRBJ1-4; D gene ambiguous. This CDR3 region has 15 residues. Germline assignment: CDR1 MRHNA and CDR2 SNTAGT. Trimming stripped 10 bases from V and 8 bases from J, with 23 bases between. CDR3 nucleotides: TGTGCCAAACCTGGGCGGGTCCGAGGAGGCGAAAAACTGTTTTTT. Its translation is CAKPGRVRGGEKLFF.

Only a few counts were recorded for this clone. This chain connects TRBV15 to TRBJ2-6; 9 positions match TRBD1. CDR1 is LNHNV, CDR2 YYDKDF, per germline (reference sequence). The CDR3 runs to 17 residues. V shed 7 bases and J 1 base; nucleotides not matched to a gene: 8. CDR3 in amino acids: CATTSGDRDSGANVLTF. The CDR3 coding sequence is TGTGCCACCACCTCGGGGGACAGGGATTCTGGGGCCAACGTCCTGACTTTC.

This chain joins TRBV4-1 and TRBJ2-1; D might be TRBD1 (5 bases). This CDR3 is 18 amino acids long. Germline CDR1 and CDR2: MGHRA and YSYEKL. V gave up 0 bases and J gave up 0 bases, with 15 bases separating them. The CDR3 bases are TGCGCCAGCAGCCAAGAGCCCCAGGGCTTCAGCTCCTACAATGAGCAGTTCTTC. This encodes CASSQEPQGFSSYNEQFF.

The V gene is TRBV6-1, the J gene TRBJ2-2, with 9 positions matching TRBD1. The CDR3 extends over 14 amino acids. The V gene's germline CDR1 is MNHNS and CDR2 SASEGT. The junction had 2 bases not matched to a gene; V was cut back by 5 bases and J by 4 bases. The CDR3 DNA is TGTGCCAGCAGTCGGACAGGGGCCACCGGGGAGCTGTTTTTT. Amino acid sequence: CASSRTGATGELFF.

The rearrangement links TRBV7-9 to TRBJ2-5; weak D call: TRBD1 (6 bases). This CDR3 has 16 residues. V was clipped by 6 bases and J by 2 bases, with 19 bases between them. Germline values: CDR1 SEHNR, CDR2 FQNEAQ (reference sequence). DNA for the CDR3: TGTGCCAGCAGAAATATGGGGCAGGGGCTACAAGAGACCCAGTACTTC. Protein: CASRNMGQGLQETQYF.

CDR3 loop: CASSLSTGDTEAFF. CDR3 nucleotides: TGCGCCAGCAGCCTCTCGACAGGGGACACTGAAGCTTTCTTT. The rearrangement joins TRBV5-1 to TRBJ1-1; TRBD1 agrees at 8 bases. The CDR3 spans 14 residues. After removal of 4 bases from V and 3 bases from J, the junction contained 5 bases not matched to a gene. Germline V CDR1 and CDR2: SGHRS, YFSETQ.

V usage is TRBV7-9 and J usage is TRBJ2-7, with D perhaps TRBD1 (6 bases). Trimming shortened V by 5 bases and J by 1 base, and 12 bases separated the two germline ends. Per the germline V gene, CDR1 is SEHNR and CDR2 is FQNEAQ (reference sequence). This CDR3 has 14 residues. CDR3 coding DNA: TGTGCCAGCAGCCCGGAGGACAGATCCTACGAGCAGTACTTC. Translated: CASSPEDRSYEQYF. Using reference TRBV7-9 and TRBJ2-7 for the parts outside the CDR3, the full variable domain is DTGVSQNPRHKITKRGQNVTFRCDPISEHNRLYWYRQTLGQGPEFLTYFQNEAQLEKSRLLSDRFSAERPKGSFSTLEIQRTEQGDSAMYLCASSPEDRSYEQYFGPGTRLTVT.

The V and J genes are TRBV30 and TRBJ1-5; D remains ambiguous. Trimming removed 4 bases at V and 3 bases at J, with 10 bases between. In germline, CDR1 is GTSNPN, CDR2 SVGIG (reference sequence). This CDR3 contains 13 residues. The CDR3 DNA is TGTGCCTGGACACACAGCCTCAATCAGCCCCAGCATTTT. Translating gives CAWTHSLNQPQHF.

The chain links TRBV19 to TRBJ2-3; 9 bases agree with TRBD2. From germline, CDR1 is LNHDA and CDR2 SQIVND (reference sequence). This CDR3 contains 17 residues. V shed 6 bases and J 3 bases; nucleotides not matched to a gene: 13. The CDR3 sequence: CASRGGASGTATDTQYF. In nucleotides, the CDR3 is TGTGCCAGTAGGGGGGGTGCTAGCGGGACGGCTACAGATACGCAGTATTTT.

V is TRBV2 and J is TRBJ2-1, with 12 bases matching TRBD2. The CDR3 covers 14 residues. The ends lost 10 bases at V and 9 bases at J; junction bases unmatched: 10. Germline V CDR1 and CDR2: SNHLY, FYNNEI. DNA of the CDR3: TGTGCCACCGGAAGGACTAGCGGGATTAGTGAGCAGTTCTTC. The encoded protein is CATGRTSGISEQFF.

This clone was detected only a few times. The genes are TRBV4-1 and TRBJ2-7, with 8 positions matching TRBD2. Looked up from germline, CDR1 is MGHRA and CDR2 is YSYEKL. This CDR3 is built from 16 residues. Trimming took 5 bases from V and 2 from J; bases not matched to a gene: 11. The CDR3 loop is CASSSPRGRPAYEQYF. The DNA for the CDR3 is TGCGCCAGCAGCTCCCCCCGCGGGAGGCCAGCCTACGAGCAGTACTTC.

The rearrangement uses TRBV10-1 and TRBJ2-7; D not certain. Germline CDR1 WNHNN, CDR2 SYGVQD (reference sequence). V gave up 2 bases and J gave up 4 bases, with 9 bases separating them. This CDR3 is 13 amino acids long. CDR3 residues: CASSEVADYEQYF. The CDR3 nucleotides read TGCGCCAGCAGTGAGGTGGCAGATTACGAGCAGTACTTC.

The table lists this clone with a count of one. The gene calls are TRBV6-6 and TRBJ2-5; 9 bases are shared with TRBD1. The J call may be faulty, since TRBJ2-7 better matches the DNA end. CDR3 length equals 13 residues. Germline assignment: CDR1 MNHNY and CDR2 SVGAGI (reference sequence). CDR3 in amino acids: CASNRDRVFEQYF. The DNA of the CDR3 is TGTGCCAGCAATAGGGACAGGGTTTTCGAGCAGTACTTC.

The genes are TRBV27 and TRBJ1-3, with 7 bases fitting TRBD1. J lost 2 bases, V lost 7 bases, and 17 bases had no gene match. The CDR3 length is 18 residues. Germline lookup yields CDR1 MNHEY and CDR2 SMNVEV (reference sequence). The DNA of the CDR3 is TGTGCCAGCAAAAAAACGCCGGGACAGAACCTCCCTGGAAACACCATATATTTT. This sequence encodes CASKKTPGQNLPGNTIYF.

The CDR3 coding sequence is TGTGCCAGCGCCATAGCAGGGGACTACGAGCAGTACTTC. Protein sequence: CASAIAGDYEQYF. The rearrangement joins TRBV6-5 to TRBJ2-7; perhaps TRBD1 as D (6 bases). CDR1 MNHEY and CDR2 SVGAGI come from the germline V gene. CDR3 length: 13 residues. V lost 8 bases to trimming and J lost 3 bases, with 14 bases between them.

The chain is built from TRBV6-5 and TRBJ2-2; D is undetermined. V was shortened by 2 bases and J by 1 base, with 5 bases between the two germline ends. The CDR3 has 14 residues. CDR1 MNHEY and CDR2 SVGAGI come from the germline V gene. The CDR3 DNA reads TGTGCCAGCAGTTACGGCAGGAACACCGGGGAGCTGTTTTTT. Residues: CASSYGRNTGELFF.

CDR3 sequence (DNA): TGTGCCAGCAGCTTGGATGCGGCTAACTATGGCTACACCTTC. The encoded protein is CASSLDAANYGYTF. V gene TRBV5-8 combines with J gene TRBJ1-2; D gene uncertain. Trimming left V 0 bases short and J 0 bases short, with 6 bases between. The germline V gene has CDR1 SGHTS and CDR2 YDEGEE. The CDR3 is 14 amino acids.

This chain joins TRBV10-1 and TRBJ1-5; TRBD1 agrees at 9 bases. CDR1 and CDR2 from the germline V gene are WNHNN and SYGVQD (reference sequence). CDR3 length: 16 amino acids. V lost 3 bases to trimming and J lost 7 bases; unmatched junction nucleotides: 10. The CDR3 nucleotides are TGCGCCAGCAGTGAATTCCGGGACAGGGTGGAACAGCCCCAGCATTTT. It is translated as CASSEFRDRVEQPQHF.